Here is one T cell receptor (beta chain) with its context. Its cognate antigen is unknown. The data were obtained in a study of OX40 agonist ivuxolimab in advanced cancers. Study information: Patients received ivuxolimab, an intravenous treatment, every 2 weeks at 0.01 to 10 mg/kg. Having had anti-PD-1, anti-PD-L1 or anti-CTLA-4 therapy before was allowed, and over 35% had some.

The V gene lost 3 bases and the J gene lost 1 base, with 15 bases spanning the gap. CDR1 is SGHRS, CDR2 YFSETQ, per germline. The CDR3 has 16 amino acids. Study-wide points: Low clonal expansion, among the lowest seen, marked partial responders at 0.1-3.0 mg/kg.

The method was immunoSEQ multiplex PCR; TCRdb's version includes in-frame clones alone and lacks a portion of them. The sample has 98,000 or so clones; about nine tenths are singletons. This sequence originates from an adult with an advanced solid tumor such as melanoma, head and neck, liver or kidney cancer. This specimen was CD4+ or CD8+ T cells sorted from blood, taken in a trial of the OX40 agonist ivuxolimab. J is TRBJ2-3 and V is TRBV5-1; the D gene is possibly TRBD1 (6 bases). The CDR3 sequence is CASSYRQARGTDTQYF. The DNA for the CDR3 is TGCGCCAGCAGCTACCGACAGGCGAGAGGCACAGATACGCAGTATTTT.